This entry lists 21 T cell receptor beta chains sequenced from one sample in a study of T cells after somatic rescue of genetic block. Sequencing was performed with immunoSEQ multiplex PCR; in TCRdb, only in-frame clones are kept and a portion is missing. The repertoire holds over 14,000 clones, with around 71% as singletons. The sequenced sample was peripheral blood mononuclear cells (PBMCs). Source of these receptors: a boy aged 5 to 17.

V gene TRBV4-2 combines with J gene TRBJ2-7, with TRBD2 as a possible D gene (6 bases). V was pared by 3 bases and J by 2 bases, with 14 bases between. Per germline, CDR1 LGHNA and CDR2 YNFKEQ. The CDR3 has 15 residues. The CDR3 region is CASSQDGTPTYEQYF. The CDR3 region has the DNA TGTGCCAGCAGCCAGGACGGGACTCCAACCTACGAGCAGTACTTC.

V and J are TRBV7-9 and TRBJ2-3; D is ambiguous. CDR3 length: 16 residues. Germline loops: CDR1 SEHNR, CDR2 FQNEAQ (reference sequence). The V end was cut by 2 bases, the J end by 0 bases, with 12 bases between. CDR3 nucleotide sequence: TGTGCCAGCAGCTTACCAAGGGCCCGGAGCACAGATACGCAGTATTTT. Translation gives CASSLPRARSTDTQYF.

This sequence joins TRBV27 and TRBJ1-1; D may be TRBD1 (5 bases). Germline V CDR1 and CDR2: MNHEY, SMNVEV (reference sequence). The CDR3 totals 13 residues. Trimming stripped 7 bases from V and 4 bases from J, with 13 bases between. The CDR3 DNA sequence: TGTGCCAGCAAACTGTCCGGGGGCACTGAAGCTTTCTTT. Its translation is CASKLSGGTEAFF.

The CDR3 bases are TGTGCCAGCATCGAACAGGGGGCAGGGGGAAAACTGTTTTTT. The encoded protein is CASIEQGAGGKLFF. The chain has TRBV19 and TRBJ1-4, with 9 bases aligning to TRBD1. The CDR3 extends over 14 amino acids. Trimming cost V 9 bases and J 10 bases; bases outside gene matches: 12. Looked up from germline, CDR1 is LNHDA and CDR2 is SQIVND (reference sequence).

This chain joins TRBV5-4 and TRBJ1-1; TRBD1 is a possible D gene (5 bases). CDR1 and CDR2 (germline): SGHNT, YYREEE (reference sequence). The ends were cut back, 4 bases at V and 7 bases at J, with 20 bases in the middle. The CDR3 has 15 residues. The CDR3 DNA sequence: TGTGCCAGCAGCAGGGACTTTGCCCCTAAGGGTGAAGCTTTCTTT. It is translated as CASSRDFAPKGEAFF.

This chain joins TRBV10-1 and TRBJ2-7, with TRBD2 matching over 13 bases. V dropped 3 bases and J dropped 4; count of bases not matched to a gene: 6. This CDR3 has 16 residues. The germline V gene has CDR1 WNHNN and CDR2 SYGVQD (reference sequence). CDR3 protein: CASSEGLAGDPYEQYF. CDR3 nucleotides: TGCGCCAGCAGTGAAGGACTAGCGGGGGACCCTTACGAGCAGTACTTC.

CDR3 sequence reads: CASSPLQGANYGYTF. DNA of the CDR3: TGTGCCAGCTCACCATTGCAGGGGGCTAACTATGGCTACACCTTC. The chain uses TRBV18 and TRBJ1-2, with TRBD1 matching 7 bases. V was pared by 2 bases and J by 0 bases, with 3 bases of the junction left unmatched. This CDR3 has 15 residues. From germline, CDR1 is KGHSH and CDR2 LQKENI. The variable domain in full, with the rest retrieved from reference TRBV18 and TRBJ1-2, is NAGVMQNPRHLVRRRGQEARLRCSPMKGHSHVYWYRQLPEEGLKFMVYLQKENIIDESGMPKERFSAEFPKEGPSILRIQQVVRGDSAAYFCASSPLQGANYGYTFGSGTRLTVV.

The CDR3 spells CASTSHTDTQYF. CDR3 nucleotides: TGTGCCAGCACCTCACACACAGATACGCAGTATTTT. V gene TRBV6-5 combines with J gene TRBJ2-3; D gene uncertain. V was shortened by 7 bases and J by 2 bases, with 7 bases between the two germline ends. CDR1 is MNHEY and CDR2 is SVGAGI in the germline V gene. The CDR3 is made up of 12 amino acids.

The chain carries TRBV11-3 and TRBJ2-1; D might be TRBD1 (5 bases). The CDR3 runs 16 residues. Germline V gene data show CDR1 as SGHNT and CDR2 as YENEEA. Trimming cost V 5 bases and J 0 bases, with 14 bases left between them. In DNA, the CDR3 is TGTGCCAGCAGCCTTGGGGCTATTCACTCCTACAATGAGCAGTTCTTC. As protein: CASSLGAIHSYNEQFF.

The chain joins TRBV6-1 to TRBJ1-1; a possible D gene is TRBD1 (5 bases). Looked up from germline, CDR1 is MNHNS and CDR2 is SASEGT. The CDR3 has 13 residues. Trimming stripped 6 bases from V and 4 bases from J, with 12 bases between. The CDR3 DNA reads TGTGCCAGCAGAAATACCGGGGGCACTGAAGCTTTCTTT. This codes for CASRNTGGTEAFF.

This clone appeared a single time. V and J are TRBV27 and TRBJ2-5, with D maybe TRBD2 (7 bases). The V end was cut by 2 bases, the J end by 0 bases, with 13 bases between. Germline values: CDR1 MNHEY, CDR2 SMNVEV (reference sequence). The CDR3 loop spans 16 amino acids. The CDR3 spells CASSLGTGRDQETQYF. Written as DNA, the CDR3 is TGTGCCAGCAGTTTAGGTACAGGGAGGGACCAAGAGACCCAGTACTTC.

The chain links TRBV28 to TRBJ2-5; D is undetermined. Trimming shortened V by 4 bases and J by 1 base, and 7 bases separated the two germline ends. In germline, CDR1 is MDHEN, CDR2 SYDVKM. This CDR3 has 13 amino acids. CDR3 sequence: CASSSEPQETQYF. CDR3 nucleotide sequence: TGTGCCAGCAGTTCCGAACCCCAAGAGACCCAGTACTTC.

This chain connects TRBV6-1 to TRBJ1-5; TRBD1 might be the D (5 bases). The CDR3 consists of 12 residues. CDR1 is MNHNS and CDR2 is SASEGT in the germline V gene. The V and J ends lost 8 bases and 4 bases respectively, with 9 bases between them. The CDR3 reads CASFTGNQPQHF. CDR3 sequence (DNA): TGTGCCAGCTTTACAGGAAATCAGCCCCAGCATTTT.

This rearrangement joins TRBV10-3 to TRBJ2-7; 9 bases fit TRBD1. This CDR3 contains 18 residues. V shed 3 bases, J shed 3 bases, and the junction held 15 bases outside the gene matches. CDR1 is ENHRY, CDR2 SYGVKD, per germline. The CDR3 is CAISEHVSTGGTGYEQYF. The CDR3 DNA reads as TGTGCCATCAGTGAACATGTGTCGACAGGGGGTACGGGCTACGAGCAGTACTTC.

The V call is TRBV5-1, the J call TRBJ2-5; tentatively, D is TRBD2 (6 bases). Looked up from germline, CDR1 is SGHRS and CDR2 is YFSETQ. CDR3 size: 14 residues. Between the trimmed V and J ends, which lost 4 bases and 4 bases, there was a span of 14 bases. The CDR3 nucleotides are TGCGCCAGCAGCCAGACGGGACTTAGAGAGACCCAGTACTTC. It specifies CASSQTGLRETQYF.

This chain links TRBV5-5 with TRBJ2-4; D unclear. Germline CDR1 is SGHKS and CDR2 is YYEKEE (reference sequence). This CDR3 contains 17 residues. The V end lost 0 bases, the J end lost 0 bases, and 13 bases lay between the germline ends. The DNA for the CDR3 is TGTGCCAGCAGCTTGGCCTACCGTACCCAAGCCAAAAACATTCAGTACTTC. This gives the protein CASSLAYRTQAKNIQYF.

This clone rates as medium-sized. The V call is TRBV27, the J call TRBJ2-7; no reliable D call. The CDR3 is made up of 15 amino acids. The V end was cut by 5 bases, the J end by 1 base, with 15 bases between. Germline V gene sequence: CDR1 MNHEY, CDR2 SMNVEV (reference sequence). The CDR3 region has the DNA TGTGCCAGCAGTGCGGACGTCGGCCGGTCCTACGAGCAGTACTTC. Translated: CASSADVGRSYEQYF.

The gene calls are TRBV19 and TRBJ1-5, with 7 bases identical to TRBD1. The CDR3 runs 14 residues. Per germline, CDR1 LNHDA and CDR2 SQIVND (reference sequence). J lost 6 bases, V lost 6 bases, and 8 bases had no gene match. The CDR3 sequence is CASRRTGVGQPQHF. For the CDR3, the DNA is TGTGCCAGTAGACGAACAGGGGTGGGTCAGCCCCAGCATTTT.

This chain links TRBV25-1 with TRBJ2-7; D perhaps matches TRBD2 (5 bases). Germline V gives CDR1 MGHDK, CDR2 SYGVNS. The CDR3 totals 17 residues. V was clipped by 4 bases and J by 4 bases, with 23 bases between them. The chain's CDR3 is CASSADPGSPLEYEQYF. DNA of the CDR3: TGTGCCAGCAGTGCTGACCCGGGATCTCCCTTAGAATACGAGCAGTACTTC.

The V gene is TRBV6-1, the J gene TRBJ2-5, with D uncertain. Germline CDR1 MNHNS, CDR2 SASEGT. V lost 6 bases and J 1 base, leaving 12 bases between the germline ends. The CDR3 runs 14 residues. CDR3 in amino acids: CASSLSVLQETQYF. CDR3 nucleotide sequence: TGTGCCAGCAGCCTCTCAGTCCTCCAAGAGACCCAGTACTTC.

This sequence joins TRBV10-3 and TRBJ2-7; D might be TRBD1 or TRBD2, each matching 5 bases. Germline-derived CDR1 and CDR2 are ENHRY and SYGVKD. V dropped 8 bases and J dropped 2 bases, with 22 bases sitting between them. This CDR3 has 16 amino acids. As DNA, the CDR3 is TGTGCCATCTCGGATCCTTTAGGGACGGGGCCCTACGAGCAGTACTTC. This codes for CAISDPLGTGPYEQYF.